This T cell receptor beta chain came from a study of blood T cell repertoires in COVID-19. The germline V gene encodes CDR1 SGHRS and CDR2 YFSETQ. With V trimmed by 4 bases and J by 4 bases, 18 bases remained unmatched. CDR3 length: 19 residues. The table came from immunoSEQ multiplex PCR; TCRdb's copy has only in-frame clones and leaves some out. The sample shows around 150,000 clones, roughly 90% of them seen only once. Sequencing was performed on peripheral blood. The sequence was collected from a man aged 25-40 years with COVID-19, enrolled during active disease. The chain is built from TRBV5-1 and TRBJ2-1, with TRBD2 matching 9 bases. CDR3 sequence: CASSALLAGVFSKYNEQFF. The CDR3 nucleotides read TGCGCCAGCAGCGCCCTGTTAGCGGGGGTATTTTCGAAATACAATGAGCAGTTCTTC. Complete variable domain (other parts from reference TRBV5-1 and TRBJ2-1): KAGVTQTPRYLIKTRGQQVTLSCSPISGHRSVSWYQQTPGQGLQFLFEYFSETQRNKGNFPGRFSGRQFSNSRSEMNVSTLELGDSALYLCASSALLAGVFSKYNEQFFGPGTRLTVL.